This T cell receptor beta chain stems from a study of early T cells in non-severe SARS-CoV-2 infection. Study context: Investigators sequenced bulk RNA drawn from unsorted whole blood, and chains remained unpaired.

This clonotype showed up just a few times. Unique molecular identifiers were attached to individual cDNA molecules. TCRdb passed the 5' RACE reads through MiXCR, listing each CDR3 protein once. Of approximately 64,000 distinct CDR3 sequences detected, around 21% appear once; the ten largest clones hold 16%. The CDR3 totals 13 residues. Trimming stripped 1 base from V and 15 bases from J, with 16 bases between. Germline lookup yields CDR1 SGHDN and CDR2 FVKESK. The TCR comes from an adult who was a healthcare worker with PCR-confirmed SARS-CoV-2 infection or an uninfected control (not recorded which). Sequences were derived from whole blood, sampled at baseline. The genes are TRBV14 and TRBJ2-1; D might be TRBD1 (6 bases). The CDR3 is CASSQGLKGHPFF. As DNA, the CDR3 is TGTGCCAGCAGCCAAGGTCTCAAGGGACACCCGTTCTTC.